This paragraph reports one TCR beta chain. Antigen: not known. Clones were sequenced by immunoSEQ multiplex PCR, and TCRdb holds only the in-frame ones, with some missing. The sample lists 90,000 to 130,000 clones, around 89% occurring once. The CDR3 has 11 residues. CDR1 is SGHVS and CDR2 is FQNEAQ in the germline V gene. V lost 5 bases to trimming and J lost 5 bases, with 6 bases between them. The data stem from a study of T cell responses to AZD1222 COVID-19 vaccine. Notes on the study in general: Nearly half of spike-specific TCRs reportedly target variant regions that are unmutated in the B.1.351 and B.1.1.7 variants.

This sequence was found in an adult in good health. The V and J genes are TRBV7-8 and TRBJ2-5; D call uncertain. The specimen was peripheral blood, collected on day 0 of AZD1222 vaccination. CDR3 sequence reads: CASSEWETQYF. The CDR3 DNA reads as TGTGCCAGCAGCGAGTGGGAGACCCAGTACTTC.